This T cell receptor (beta chain) derives from a study of T cells in localized non-small cell lung cancer. Study results and limitations: Higher adjacent-lung clonality was associated with shorter survival. For the top 100 tumor clones, a median approximately 61 also appeared in adjacent lung. Heterogeneity stays possible, as sequencing covered only one tumor region. Peak T cell clonality was found in uninvolved adjacent lung, exceeding tumor.

Remarks on this clone: As yet, its antigen is unknown.

The repertoire was sequenced with immunoSEQ multiplex PCR; TCRdb's copy has only in-frame clones and lacks some. The sample carries some 51,000 clones, roughly 90% recorded once. The sample here was peripheral blood, taken before any cancer treatment. The TCR originated in a woman aged 35 to 69 with stage I lung adenocarcinoma.

In nucleotides, the CDR3 is TGTGCCAGCAGCCCCTCAGGGGGTAAATACGAGCAGTACTTC. It specifies CASSPSGGKYEQYF. The gene calls are TRBV13 and TRBJ2-5; 7 nucleotides match TRBD1. Near its end, the DNA agrees better with TRBJ2-7, so the J call may be wrong. The CDR3 totals 14 residues. Per germline, CDR1 PRHDT and CDR2 FYEKMQ (reference sequence).